Presented here are 4 T cell receptor beta chains from one specimen sequenced in a study of shared clonotypes between healthy human individuals. TCRdb's copy holds only in-frame clones and misses some; the assay was immunoSEQ multiplex PCR. The sample yields about 470,000 clones, 75% to 85% seen once. The sequenced material came from PBMCs. These receptors originate from a woman aged 40 to 55 in good health. Some clones in this sample may be carry-over from other donors' samples.

The chain employs TRBV27 and TRBJ2-7; no clear D gene. CDR1 is MNHEY and CDR2 is SMNVEV in the germline V gene (reference sequence). V gave up 2 bases and J gave up 6 bases, with 17 bases separating them. There are 15 residues in the CDR3. The CDR3 loop reads CASSLALGSISEQYF. In DNA, the CDR3 is TGTGCCAGCAGTTTAGCCCTTGGGTCTATTAGCGAGCAGTACTTC.

The chain is built from TRBV29-1 and TRBJ2-3, with TRBD2 as a possible D gene (6 bases). V gave up 2 bases and J gave up 4 bases, with 10 bases separating them. CDR3 length equals 13 residues. Germline CDR1 and CDR2: SQVTM and ANQGSEA. The DNA for the CDR3 is TGCAGCGTTGAAAGCGGGTACGCAGATACGCAGTATTTT. Its translation is CSVESGYADTQYF.

The V gene is TRBV28, the J gene TRBJ1-2; D uncertain. Germline values: CDR1 MDHEN, CDR2 SYDVKM. The CDR3 sequence is 15 residues long. Trimming took 0 bases from V and 3 from J, leaving 11 bases between them. CDR3 region: CASSLWANRYYGYTF. The CDR3 nucleotides are TGTGCCAGCAGTTTATGGGCAAACCGGTACTATGGCTACACCTTC.

The sample holds one count of this clone. The rearrangement joins TRBV28 to TRBJ2-7, with D unresolved. Trimming stripped 3 bases from V and 6 bases from J, with 12 bases between. Germline V CDR1 and CDR2: MDHEN, SYDVKM. This CDR3 region has 13 residues. Here the CDR3 DNA reads TGTGCCAGCAGTTTGCCCTGGTCCCGCGAGCAGTACTTC. Protein sequence: CASSLPWSREQYF. The full variable domain, with the rest looked up from reference TRBV28 and TRBJ2-7, is DVKVTQSSRYLVKRTGEKVFLECVQDMDHENMFWYRQDPGLGLRLIYFSYDVKMKEKGDIPEGYSVSREKKERFSLILESASTNQTSMYLCASSLPWSREQYFGPGTRLTVT.